The 17 T cell receptor beta chains given below trace back to one sample, sequenced in a study of vaccination and CD4 T cells after COVID-19. At the Johns Hopkins FTIC core, DNA taken from cultured CD4+ T cells was sequenced by way of the Oncomine TCR Beta short-read assay. TCRdb reprocessed the PCR reads with MiXCR, giving one entry per CDR3 protein. The data show 6,000 to 6,500 distinct CDR3 sequences, with roughly 32% seen just once and 10% to 13% held by the top ten. These receptors' targets are unknown. Treatment specified: roughly nine-day PBMC culture with coronavirus spike peptide pools or control peptides (ViraFEST assay). The sequencing used CD4+ T cells from blood, cultured in vitro, collected after SARS-CoV-2 vaccination. All receptors derive from a human donor who had recovered from COVID-19.

This clonotype was observed a handful of times. This chain connects TRBV20-1 to TRBJ1-5; D not resolved. Germline values: CDR1 DFQATT, CDR2 SNEGSKA (reference sequence). The CDR3 length is 10 residues. V was clipped by 7 bases and J by 5 bases, with 6 bases between them. The CDR3 sequence: CSVGYQPQHF. Here the CDR3 DNA reads TGCAGTGTTGGTTATCAGCCCCAGCATTTT.

This clonotype was counted between two and nine times. The DNA for the CDR3 is TGTGCCAGCAGCTTAGATGCAGGGAAGGTGCGGGGCTACACCTTC. Encoded protein: CASSLDAGKVRGYTF. This chain connects TRBV7-2 to TRBJ1-2, with D tentatively TRBD1 (5 bases). CDR1 and CDR2 from the germline V gene are SGHTA and FQGNSA. The CDR3 covers 15 residues. V lost 1 base and J 8 bases, leaving 17 bases between the germline ends.

The rearrangement joins TRBV11-3 to TRBJ2-7; 7 bases are a match to TRBD2. The CDR3 is made up of 15 amino acids. CDR1 and CDR2 (germline): SGHNT, YENEEA. V shed 0 bases, J shed 0 bases, and the junction held 2 bases outside the gene matches. For the CDR3, the DNA is TGTGCCAGCAGCTTAGAGGGGGGGACCTCCTACGAGCAGTACTTC. Translated: CASSLEGGTSYEQYF.

The genes are TRBV20-1 and TRBJ1-2, with no clear D. Trimming stripped 6 bases from V and 6 bases from J, with 11 bases between. The germline V gene has CDR1 DFQATT and CDR2 SNEGSKA (reference sequence). The length of the CDR3 is 11 residues. CDR3 nucleotides: TGCAGTGCCAACAGTAGGAATGGCTACACCTTC. Protein product: CSANSRNGYTF.

Here the CDR3 reads CASSRDSGTGINEQFF. CDR3 in DNA: TGTGCCAGCAGTCGCGACTCCGGGACAGGGATCAATGAGCAGTTCTTC. This chain connects TRBV27 to TRBJ2-1, with TRBD1 matching over 9 bases. With V trimmed by 5 bases and J by 6 bases, 11 bases remained unmatched. Germline-derived CDR1 and CDR2 are MNHEY and SMNVEV (reference sequence). The CDR3 covers 16 residues.

The genes are TRBV11-3 and TRBJ2-1; no clear D gene. This CDR3 is 14 amino acids long. CDR1 and CDR2 from the germline V gene are SGHNT and YENEEA. Trimming took off 1 base at V and 4 bases at J, with 8 bases between the two ends. The CDR3 DNA reads as TGTGCCAGCAGCTTAGCGGTAGGTTACAATGAGCAGTTCTTC. Its protein product is CASSLAVGYNEQFF.

This clonotype turned up a few times. CDR3 in DNA: TGCAGTGCTGCCAGGGGGAATGAGCAGTTCTTC. Translation gives CSAARGNEQFF. The chain carries TRBV20-1 and TRBJ2-1, with 7 positions matching TRBD1. There are 11 residues in the CDR3. Per the germline V gene, CDR1 is DFQATT and CDR2 is SNEGSKA (reference sequence). Trimming cost V 5 bases and J 7 bases; bases outside gene matches: 2.

This clonotype was observed a handful of times. V is TRBV28 and J is TRBJ2-7; a weak D match, TRBD1 (5 bases). V was shortened by 6 bases and J by 4 bases, with 13 bases between the two germline ends. The CDR3 extends over 13 amino acids. CDR1 is MDHEN and CDR2 is SYDVKM in the germline V gene. The CDR3 spells CASSSGQDYEQYF. The CDR3 nucleotides read TGTGCCAGCAGCTCAGGACAAGATTACGAGCAGTACTTC.

The chain couples TRBV20-1 to TRBJ2-3; 13 positions match TRBD2. The germline V gene encodes CDR1 DFQATT and CDR2 SNEGSKA (reference sequence). There are 15 residues in the CDR3. Trimming took 6 bases from V and 4 from J; bases not matched to a gene: 7. The CDR3 spells CSAPGLAGDADTQYF. CDR3 coding DNA: TGCAGTGCCCCTGGACTAGCGGGAGATGCAGATACGCAGTATTTT.

This clonotype showed up just a few times. The chain combines TRBV19 with TRBJ2-7, with TRBD1 matching 8 bases. Germline CDR1 is LNHDA and CDR2 is SQIVND (reference sequence). The CDR3 covers 15 residues. After removal of 2 bases from V and 3 bases from J, the junction contained 6 bases not matched to a gene. The CDR3 loop is CASSITGQVIYEQYF. CDR3 DNA: TGTGCCAGTAGTATAACGGGACAGGTTATCTACGAGCAGTACTTC. The full variable domain, its missing parts supplied by reference TRBV19 and TRBJ2-7, is DGGITQSPKYLFRKEGQNVTLSCEQNLNHDAMYWYRQDPGQGLRLIYYSQIVNDFQKGDIAEGYSVSREKKESFPLTVTSAQKNPTAFYLCASSITGQVIYEQYFGPGTRLTVT.

This clonotype has only a few counts. The chain links TRBV7-2 to TRBJ2-7, with D hard to call. This CDR3 spans 14 amino acids. V lost 5 bases and J lost 1, with 12 bases in between. Germline CDR1 SGHTA, CDR2 FQGNSA. CDR3: CASSAEWSSYEQYF. In DNA, the CDR3 is TGTGCCAGCAGCGCGGAGTGGAGTTCCTACGAGCAGTACTTC.

The chain recombines TRBV2 with TRBJ1-1; no definite D call. Germline V gene sequence: CDR1 SNHLY, CDR2 FYNNEI. V was shortened by 1 base and J by 7 bases, with 10 bases between the two germline ends. The CDR3 runs 13 residues. This chain's CDR3 is CASSEGMLGEAFF. CDR3 coding DNA: TGTGCCAGCAGTGAAGGGATGTTGGGTGAAGCTTTCTTT.

A few counts support this clonotype. The rearrangement uses TRBV24-1 and TRBJ2-5, with 8 bases aligning to TRBD1. Germline V gene sequence: CDR1 KGHDR, CDR2 SFDVKD. V was pared by 3 bases and J by 5 bases, with 7 bases of the junction left unmatched. The CDR3 spans 15 residues. For the CDR3, the DNA is TGTGCCACCAGTGATCCCCGACAGGGGACGGAGACCCAGTACTTC. It is translated as CATSDPRQGTETQYF.

The chain employs TRBV12-3 or TRBV12-4 and TRBJ1-5; D remains ambiguous. The CDR3 consists of 13 residues. The V gene lost 5 bases and the J gene lost 6 bases, with 11 bases spanning the gap. CDR3 in amino acids: CASSPSIGQPQHF. CDR3 nucleotides: TGTGCCAGCAGTCCATCTATTGGTCAGCCCCAGCATTTT.

This clonotype was observed a few times. The chain combines TRBV28 with TRBJ1-1; TRBD1 agrees at 10 bases. Germline trimming cut 1 base from V and 8 bases from J; bases unmatched to any gene: 7. Germline CDR1 MDHEN, CDR2 SYDVKM. This CDR3 comprises 15 residues. Written as DNA, the CDR3 is TGTGCCAGCAGTTTATCCGCGACAGGGGGCCTAGAAGCTTTCTTT. This sequence encodes CASSLSATGGLEAFF. Full variable domain (missing parts from reference TRBV28 and TRBJ1-1): DVKVTQSSRYLVKRTGEKVFLECVQDMDHENMFWYRQDPGLGLRLIYFSYDVKMKEKGDIPEGYSVSREKKERFSLILESASTNQTSMYLCASSLSATGGLEAFFGQGTRLTVV.

By share, this clonotype ranks as medium-sized (0.01 to 0.1%). The chain uses TRBV19 and TRBJ2-3, with D maybe TRBD1 (5 bases). CDR1 is LNHDA, CDR2 SQIVND, per germline (reference sequence). The CDR3 loop spans 15 amino acids. Between the trimmed V and J ends, which lost 5 bases and 2 bases, there was a span of 14 bases. The CDR3 sequence is CASSPEDTITDTQYF. The CDR3 coding sequence is TGTGCCAGTAGTCCCGAGGACACGATCACAGATACGCAGTATTTT.

The gene calls are TRBV7-3 and TRBJ2-2; D is undetermined. CDR1 SGHTA and CDR2 FQGTGA come from the germline V gene. This CDR3 region has 13 residues. Trimming took off 2 bases at V and 4 bases at J, with 5 bases between the two ends. The CDR3 DNA follows: TGTGCCAGCAGCTTAGGGCCCACCGGGGAGCTGTTTTTT. Protein sequence: CASSLGPTGELFF.